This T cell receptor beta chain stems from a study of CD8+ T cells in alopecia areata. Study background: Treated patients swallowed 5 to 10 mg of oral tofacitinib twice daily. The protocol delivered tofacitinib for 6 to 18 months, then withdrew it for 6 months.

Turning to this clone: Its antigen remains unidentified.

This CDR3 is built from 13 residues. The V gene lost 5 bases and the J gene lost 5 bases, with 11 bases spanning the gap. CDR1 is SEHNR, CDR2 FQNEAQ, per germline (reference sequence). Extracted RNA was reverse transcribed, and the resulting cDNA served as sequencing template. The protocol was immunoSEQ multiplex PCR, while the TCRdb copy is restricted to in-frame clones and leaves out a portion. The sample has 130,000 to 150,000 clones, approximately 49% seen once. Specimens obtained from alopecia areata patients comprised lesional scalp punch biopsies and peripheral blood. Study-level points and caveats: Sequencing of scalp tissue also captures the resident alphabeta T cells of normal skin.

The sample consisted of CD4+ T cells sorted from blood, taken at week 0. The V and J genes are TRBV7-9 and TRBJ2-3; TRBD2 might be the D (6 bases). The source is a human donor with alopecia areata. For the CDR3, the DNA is TGTGCCAGCAGCCCTCGGGACTTAGATACGCAGTATTTT. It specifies CASSPRDLDTQYF.